This T cell receptor (beta chain) emerged from a study of blood T cell repertoires in COVID-19. About the study: From the United States, Italy and Spain came samples of acute and convalescent COVID-19. The analysed material was cDNA or gDNA that came from T cells, B-cell-depleted T cells, or PBMCs.

This CDR3 spans 16 amino acids. V lost 2 bases, J lost 5 bases, and 15 bases lay in between. Germline lookup yields CDR1 SSHAT and CDR2 FNYEAQ (reference sequence). Original methodology: It was from reference gene primer amplification that nucleated cell counts were estimated. The table came from immunoSEQ multiplex PCR; TCRdb's copy has only in-frame clones and leaves some out. V and J calls plus clone size are reproduced from that table; the DNA served to infer D and trimming. The sample carries 150,000 or so clones, approximately 75% recorded once. This receptor was obtained from a human donor in a cohort sampled during active COVID-19. Source material: peripheral blood. The chain couples TRBV7-7 to TRBJ2-2, with D maybe TRBD1 (7 bases). The CDR3 DNA follows: TGTGCCAGCAGCTTAAGTTCGGCAGGGGGGACCGGGGAGCTGTTTTTT. Its translation: CASSLSSAGGTGELFF.